This passage covers 6 T cell receptor beta chains from one sample sequenced in a study of blood T cell repertoires in COVID-19. Method: immunoSEQ multiplex PCR; TCRdb's copy keeps in-frame clones and lacks some. The sample holds about 120,000 clones, 80% to 90% seen once. The sample consisted of peripheral blood. The receptors derive from a human donor with acute or convalescent COVID-19. The donor label of this sample is uncertain.

This clone was counted between two and nine times. The DNA for the CDR3 is TGTGCCAGCAGTCAAGAAACTTGGACATCTTACAACTCTGGAAACACCATATATTTT. This translates into CASSQETWTSYNSGNTIYF. J is TRBJ1-3 and V is TRBV28; TRBD1 is a possible D gene (5 bases). Trimming removed 5 bases at V and 0 bases at J, with 23 bases between. The CDR3 has 19 amino acids. Germline V gives CDR1 MDHEN, CDR2 SYDVKM.

The V gene is TRBV28, the J gene TRBJ1-2; D not certain. The germline gives CDR1 MDHEN, CDR2 SYDVKM. With 6 bases removed from V and 4 bases from J, the gap between germline ends came to 15 bases. The CDR3 totals 14 residues. This chain's CDR3 is CASRSGQAIYGYTF. The CDR3 DNA follows: TGTGCCAGCAGGTCTGGGCAGGCGATCTATGGCTACACCTTC.

This clone was seen more than once but under ten times. The chain combines TRBV7-2 with TRBJ1-6; the D gene is possibly TRBD1 (5 bases). V was trimmed by 2 bases and J by 9 bases, leaving 14 bases between them. Germline values: CDR1 SGHTA, CDR2 FQGNSA. The CDR3 covers 15 residues. The DNA for the CDR3 is TGTGCCAGCAGCTTATCTCAGGGATCGATTTCACCCCTCCACTTT. Residues: CASSLSQGSISPLHF.

V and J are TRBV27 and TRBJ1-2; D is uncertain. CDR3 length: 15 residues. Germline V gene sequence: CDR1 MNHEY, CDR2 SMNVEV (reference sequence). V was trimmed by 0 bases and J by 4 bases, leaving 12 bases between them. Here the CDR3 DNA reads TGTGCCAGCAGTTTATCGAGGCCAGATCGCTATGGCTACACCTTC. Protein product: CASSLSRPDRYGYTF.

The genes are TRBV29-1 and TRBJ1-2; D is undetermined. Germline assignment: CDR1 SQVTM and CDR2 ANQGSEA. The V gene lost 4 bases and the J gene lost 1 base, with 10 bases spanning the gap. The CDR3 runs 13 residues. DNA for the CDR3: TGCAGCGTTGCCCAACAGAATAACTATGGCTACACCTTC. This translates into CSVAQQNNYGYTF. The variable domain in full, with the rest retrieved from reference TRBV29-1 and TRBJ1-2, is SAVISQKPSRDICQRGTSLTIQCQVDSQVTMMFWYRQQPGQSLTLIATANQGSEATYESGFVIDKFPISRPNLTFSTLTVSNMSPEDSSIYLCSVAQQNNYGYTFGSGTRLTVV.

The chain links TRBV7-9 to TRBJ2-2, with TRBD1 identical over 10 bases. The CDR3 has 15 residues. V shed 5 bases, J shed 4 bases, and the junction held 4 bases outside the gene matches. Germline V gene lookup returns CDR1 SEHNR and CDR2 FQNEAQ (reference sequence). The CDR3 loop reads CASSLDRGRTGELFF. CDR3 sequence (DNA): TGTGCCAGCAGCCTAGACAGGGGGCGCACCGGGGAGCTGTTTTTT.